The 16 T cell receptor beta chains below were found in one sample sequenced in a study of T cell responses to AZD1222 COVID-19 vaccine. TCRdb keeps only in-frame clones here, not all; method: immunoSEQ multiplex PCR. The table includes about 120,000 clones, 70% to 90% detected once. The sequenced sample was peripheral blood, obtained 28 days after the second AZD1222 dose. These receptors came from an adult who received the AZD1222 COVID-19 vaccine.

The genes are TRBV24-1 and TRBJ1-2, with a weak D call TRBD1 (5 bases). In germline, CDR1 is KGHDR, CDR2 SFDVKD. The CDR3 spans 13 residues. Trimming removed 3 bases from V and 8 bases from J, with 12 bases in between. For the CDR3, the DNA is TGTGCCACCAGTGATCGGGACCAATCGGGCTACACCTTC. Protein: CATSDRDQSGYTF.

The chain is built from TRBV27 and TRBJ1-1; D perhaps matches TRBD1 (5 bases). CDR3 length: 14 amino acids. CDR1 is MNHEY and CDR2 is SMNVEV in the germline V gene (reference sequence). Trimming left V 3 bases short and J 0 bases short, with 8 bases between. As DNA, the CDR3 is TGTGCCAGCAGTTTTCAGGGACTGAACACTGAAGCTTTCTTT. Translating it yields CASSFQGLNTEAFF.

This rearrangement joins TRBV2 to TRBJ2-7; D possibly corresponds to TRBD2 (6 bases). CDR1 and CDR2 from the germline V gene are SNHLY and FYNNEI. V was pared by 7 bases and J by 6 bases, with 19 bases between. There are 14 residues in the CDR3. The CDR3 nucleotides are TGTGCCAGCAAACCTAAGGGTTGGGGAGGCGAGCAGTACTTC. Its translation is CASKPKGWGGEQYF. The variable domain in full, completed from reference TRBV2 and TRBJ2-7, reads EPEVTQTPSHQVTQMGQEVILRCVPISNHLYFYWYRQILGQKVEFLVSFYNNEISEKSEIFDDQFSVERPDGSNFTLKIRSTKLEDSAMYFCASKPKGWGGEQYFGPGTRLTVT.

This clone was seen a handful of times. V usage is TRBV30 and J usage is TRBJ1-2, with a tentative D call TRBD1 (5 bases). The CDR3 length is 12 residues. CDR1 is GTSNPN and CDR2 is SVGIG in the germline V gene (reference sequence). The ends were cut back, 4 bases at V and 11 bases at J, with 17 bases in the middle. The CDR3 coding sequence is TGTGCCTGGATGAGACGGGTTGACAGATACACCTTC. Its protein product is CAWMRRVDRYTF.

This chain uses TRBV9 with TRBJ2-7; the D call may be TRBD1 or TRBD2 (5 bases each). The CDR3 extends over 15 amino acids. The ends were cut back, 0 bases at V and 0 bases at J, with 10 bases in the middle. Germline CDR1 SGDLS, CDR2 YYNGEE. For the CDR3, the DNA is TGTGCCAGCAGCGTAGGTGGGGGTGGCTCCTACGAGCAGTACTTC. Translation gives CASSVGGGGSYEQYF.

The rearrangement uses TRBV10-1 and TRBJ1-1, with TRBD1 matching 8 bases. The trim removed 0 bases at V and 5 bases at J, leaving 20 bases unmatched. CDR1 is WNHNN, CDR2 SYGVQD, per germline (reference sequence). The CDR3 extends over 20 amino acids. The CDR3 loop reads CASSESTLNGIRGRRTEAFF. The CDR3 bases are TGCGCCAGCAGTGAGTCGACTCTAAACGGGATCAGGGGGCGTAGGACTGAAGCTTTCTTT.

In its sample, this clone was seen once. This chain uses TRBV6-5 with TRBJ1-2; D remains ambiguous. The CDR3 extends over 14 amino acids. Germline assignment: CDR1 MNHEY and CDR2 SVGAGI. The V end was cut by 0 bases, the J end by 5 bases, with 10 bases between. The DNA for the CDR3 is TGTGCCAGCAGTTACTCTGGGCCCCCTTATGGCTACACCTTC. It specifies CASSYSGPPYGYTF.

The V call is TRBV6-5, the J call TRBJ2-7; 9 nucleotides match TRBD1. This CDR3 has 15 residues. Germline V gives CDR1 MNHEY, CDR2 SVGAGI. V dropped 5 bases and J dropped 7; count of bases not matched to a gene: 12. CDR3 amino acids: CASSPPGTGLREQYF. CDR3 DNA sequence: TGTGCCAGCAGTCCTCCCGGGACAGGGCTAAGAGAGCAGTACTTC.

The CDR3 protein is CASSIIGRRVYYTF. The CDR3 DNA sequence: TGTGCCAGTAGTATTATTGGGAGAAGAGTTTACTACACCTTC. The V gene is TRBV19, the J gene TRBJ1-2; D unclear. Trimming removed 3 bases at V and 10 bases at J, with 18 bases between. Germline V CDR1 and CDR2: LNHDA, SQIVND (reference sequence). The CDR3 extends over 14 amino acids. Supplemented by reference TRBV19 and TRBJ1-2, the full variable domain reads DGGITQSPKYLFRKEGQNVTLSCEQNLNHDAMYWYRQDPGQGLRLIYYSQIVNDFQKGDIAEGYSVSREKKESFPLTVTSAQKNPTAFYLCASSIIGRRVYYTFGSGTRLTVV.

The rearrangement joins TRBV5-1 to TRBJ1-4; 7 bases fit TRBD1. This CDR3 is 19 amino acids long. Germline CDR1 SGHRS, CDR2 YFSETQ. Losses at the gene ends were 4 bases for V and 0 bases for J; bases not matched to a gene: 15. This CDR3 reads CASSKGIMTGIATNEKLFF. CDR3 bases: TGCGCCAGCAGCAAGGGGATCATGACAGGGATTGCAACTAATGAAAAACTGTTTTTT.

This sequence joins TRBV4-2 and TRBJ2-2; TRBD2 matches at 8 bases. V lost 0 bases to trimming and J lost 0 bases; unmatched junction nucleotides: 3. Germline CDR1 and CDR2: LGHNA and YNFKEQ. The CDR3 sequence is 17 residues long. The CDR3 bases are TGTGCCAGCAGCCAAGATCGGGAGGGTCCGAACACCGGGGAGCTGTTTTTT. Translated: CASSQDREGPNTGELFF.

The V gene is TRBV5-6, the J gene TRBJ1-3, with D perhaps TRBD1 (5 bases). Trimming stripped 2 bases from V and 0 bases from J, with 15 bases between. CDR3 length: 17 residues. The germline CDR1 and CDR2 sequences are SGHDT and YYEEEE. Here the CDR3 DNA reads TGTGCCAGCAGCTTAGGGGCCATGAGGTTCTCTGGAAACACCATATATTTT. Protein sequence: CASSLGAMRFSGNTIYF.

The genes are TRBV5-1 and TRBJ1-3; possible D gene TRBD1, 6 bases. Per germline, CDR1 SGHRS and CDR2 YFSETQ. The CDR3 contains 16 residues. With 0 bases removed from V and 4 bases from J, the gap between germline ends came to 14 bases. The CDR3 loop reads CASSLDRGASGNTIYF. The CDR3 DNA follows: TGCGCCAGCAGCTTGGACCGGGGGGCGAGCGGAAACACCATATATTTT.

The chain recombines TRBV19 with TRBJ2-3; no firm D call. V shed 0 bases and J shed 6 bases, with 7 bases lying between them. The CDR3 spans 13 residues. Germline lookup yields CDR1 LNHDA and CDR2 SQIVND (reference sequence). CDR3 sequence (DNA): TGTGCCAGTAGTATAGATACGGCTGATACGCAGTATTTT. Its protein product is CASSIDTADTQYF.

This sequence joins TRBV6-6 and TRBJ1-1; D is uncertain. From germline, CDR1 is MNHNY and CDR2 SVGAGI (reference sequence). CDR3 length: 14 amino acids. The ends were cut back, 0 bases at V and 5 bases at J, with 10 bases in the middle. This CDR3 is CASSYSIGGTEAFF. The CDR3 DNA reads TGTGCCAGCAGTTACTCGATTGGAGGAACTGAAGCTTTCTTT.

The gene calls are TRBV7-2 and TRBJ1-3; TRBD1 is a possible D gene (5 bases). Trimming shortened V by 1 base and J by 1 base, and 8 bases separated the two germline ends. Per the germline V gene, CDR1 is SGHTA and CDR2 is FQGNSA. This CDR3 spans 15 amino acids. DNA for the CDR3: TGTGCCAGCAGCTTAGGGCCAGGGTCTGGAAACACCATATATTTT. It translates to CASSLGPGSGNTIYF.